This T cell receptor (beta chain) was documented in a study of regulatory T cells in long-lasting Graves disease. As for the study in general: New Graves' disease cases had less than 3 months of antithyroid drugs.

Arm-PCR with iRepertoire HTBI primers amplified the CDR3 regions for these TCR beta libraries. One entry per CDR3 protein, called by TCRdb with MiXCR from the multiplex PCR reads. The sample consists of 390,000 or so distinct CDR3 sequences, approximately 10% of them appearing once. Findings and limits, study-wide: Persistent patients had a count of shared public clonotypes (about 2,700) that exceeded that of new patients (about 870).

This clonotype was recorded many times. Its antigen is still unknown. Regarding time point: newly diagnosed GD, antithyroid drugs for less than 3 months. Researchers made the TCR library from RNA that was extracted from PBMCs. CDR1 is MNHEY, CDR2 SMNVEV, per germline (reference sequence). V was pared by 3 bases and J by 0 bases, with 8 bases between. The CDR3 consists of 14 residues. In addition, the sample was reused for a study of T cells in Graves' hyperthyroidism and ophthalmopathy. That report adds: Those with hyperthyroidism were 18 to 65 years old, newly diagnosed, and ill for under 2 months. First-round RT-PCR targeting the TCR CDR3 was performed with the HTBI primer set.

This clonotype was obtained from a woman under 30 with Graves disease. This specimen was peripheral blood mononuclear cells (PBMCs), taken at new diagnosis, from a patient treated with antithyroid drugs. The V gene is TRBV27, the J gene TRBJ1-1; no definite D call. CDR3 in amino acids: CASSFNGMNTEAFF. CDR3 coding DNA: TGTGCCAGCAGTTTTAACGGGATGAACACTGAAGCTTTCTTT.